The sequence of this TCR beta chain was determined in a study of cytomegalovirus exposure and HLA in healthy donors. The CDR3 has 12 amino acids. V was pared by 7 bases and J by 1 base, with 2 bases of the junction left unmatched. The germline V gene encodes CDR1 GTSNPN and CDR2 SVGIG (reference sequence). PCR used 60 Vbeta primers and 13 Jbeta primers. Profiling relied on immunoSEQ multiplex PCR, and the TCRdb table lists in-frame clones only, not all of them. The sample contains around 180,000 clones, roughly 83% of which appear only once. Points from the study as a whole: In vitro checks showed that a few CMV-associated chains really do target CMV antigens. Later work found that TCR association rates differed between HLA loci; DRB1 had the most and HLA-C the fewest.

A remark on this clone: Its target is not known.

The chain has TRBV30 and TRBJ2-5, with TRBD2 matching 8 bases. Source material: PBMCs. This sequence was found in a boy younger than 10 in good health and CMV-seronegative. CDR3 in amino acids: CAYSGVQETQYF. The CDR3 DNA follows: TGTGCCTATAGCGGGGTCCAAGAGACCCAGTACTTC.